This is a list of T cell receptor beta chains from one sample in a study of cytomegalovirus exposure and HLA in healthy donors. TCRdb's copy holds only in-frame clones and misses some; the assay was immunoSEQ multiplex PCR. The table includes 150,000 or so clones, about 79% detected once. The material sequenced was PBMCs. Source of these receptors: a female donor in good health and CMV-seronegative. Both conserved end residues are part of each CDR3. The D gene is left open where the match is weak. Clone sizes are given selectively: once, few, many, or a class where the clone is expanded.

CDR3 DNA: TGTGCCAGCAGCCCCAGGGAGGGGAGAACTGAAGCTTTCTTT
CDR3 protein: CASSPREGRTEAFF
V gene: TRBV7-2
clone size: NA
D gene: NA
J gene: TRBJ1-1

CDR3 DNA: TGCGCCAGCAGCCAAGGTTTTGCGAAAGATACGCAGTATTTT
CDR3 protein: CASSQGFAKDTQYF
V gene: TRBV4-3
clone size: NA
D gene: NA
J gene: TRBJ2-3

CDR3 DNA: TGCGCCAGCAGCCAAGAAGACCCCGGGAACGGGGAGCTGTTTTTT
CDR3 protein: CASSQEDPGNGELFF
V gene: TRBV4-3
clone size: NA
D gene: NA
J gene: TRBJ2-2

CDR3 DNA: TGTGCTAGTGGTTGGGCGGGAAGCACAGATACGCAGTATTTT
CDR3 protein: CASGWAGSTDTQYF
V gene: TRBV12-5
clone size: NA
D gene: NA
J gene: TRBJ2-3

CDR3 DNA: TGTGCCAGCAGAGGTGGGACAGGGGGGACTGGGGCCAACGTCCTGACTTTC
CDR3 protein: CASRGGTGGTGANVLTF
V gene: TRBV28
clone size: NA
D gene: TRBD1
J gene: TRBJ2-6

CDR3 DNA: TGCGCCAGCAGCCAAGCAAGAGCACAAGAGACCCAGTACTTC
CDR3 protein: CASSQARAQETQYF
V gene: TRBV4-3
clone size: NA
D gene: NA
J gene: TRBJ2-5

CDR3 DNA: TGTGCCAGCAGCTTGAGGACAGGGGGCAGTGAAGCTTTCTTT
CDR3 protein: CASSLRTGGSEAFF
V gene: TRBV7-2
clone size: NA
D gene: TRBD1
J gene: TRBJ1-1

CDR3 DNA: TGTGCCAGCAGCCGGGGAACGGGACTAGCGAACGAGCAGTACTTC
CDR3 protein: CASSRGTGLANEQYF
V gene: TRBV4-2
clone size: NA
D gene: TRBD2
J gene: TRBJ2-7

CDR3 DNA: TGTGCCTCGGGACAGGGAGGTGGCTACACCTTC
CDR3 protein: CASGQGGGYTF
V gene: TRBV2
clone size: NA
D gene: TRBD1
J gene: TRBJ1-2

CDR3 DNA: TGTGCCAGCGTTACTAGTGGTAGTGAGAGATATGGCTACACCTTC
CDR3 protein: CASVTSGSERYGYTF
V gene: TRBV4-2
clone size: few
D gene: NA
J gene: TRBJ1-2

CDR3 DNA: TGTGCCAGCAGCGTAGTCGGGGGGAGCTCCTACAATGAGCAGTTCTTC
CDR3 protein: CASSVVGGSSYNEQFF
V gene: TRBV9
clone size: NA
D gene: TRBD2
J gene: TRBJ2-1

CDR3 DNA: TGTGCCAGTAGTATAGACAGGGGGCTTCGGGGCACTGAAGCTTTCTTT
CDR3 protein: CASSIDRGLRGTEAFF
V gene: TRBV19
clone size: NA
D gene: TRBD1
J gene: TRBJ1-1

CDR3 DNA: TGTGCCAGCAGTTACAGAGAAAAACTGTTTTTT
CDR3 protein: CASSYREKLFF
V gene: TRBV28
clone size: few
D gene: NA
J gene: TRBJ1-4

CDR3 DNA: TGTGCCACCAGCAGAGAACTAGCGGGGGGGCGGTACACCGGGGAGCTGTTTTTT
CDR3 protein: CATSRELAGGRYTGELFF
V gene: TRBV15
clone size: NA
D gene: TRBD2
J gene: TRBJ2-2

CDR3 DNA: TGTGCCAGCAGCCCCCCGATGGGGGCCCTAGGAGAGACCCAGTACTTC
CDR3 protein: CASSPPMGALGETQYF
V gene: TRBV11-2
clone size: NA
D gene: NA
J gene: TRBJ2-5

CDR3 DNA: TGTGCCAGCAGCCCGGGGACTTACGAGCAGTACTTC
CDR3 protein: CASSPGTYEQYF
V gene: TRBV5-6
clone size: NA
D gene: NA
J gene: TRBJ2-7

CDR3 DNA: TGCAGCGTTGGGGGGCTAGAGGGGGAAAAACTGTTTTTT
CDR3 protein: CSVGGLEGEKLFF
V gene: TRBV29-1
clone size: few
D gene: NA
J gene: TRBJ1-4

CDR3 DNA: NA
CDR3 protein: CASSPGQFFGNTEAFF
V gene: TRBV7-9
clone size: NA
D gene: NA
J gene: TRBJ1-1

CDR3 DNA: TGTGCCAGCAGCTTCGGCCGGGTCTACGAGCAGTACTTC
CDR3 protein: CASSFGRVYEQYF
V gene: TRBV5-8
clone size: NA
D gene: NA
J gene: TRBJ2-7

CDR3 DNA: TGCGCCAGCAGCTTGATGGCAGACCAAGAGACCCAGTACTTC
CDR3 protein: CASSLMADQETQYF
V gene: TRBV5-1
clone size: NA
D gene: NA
J gene: TRBJ2-5

CDR3 DNA: TGTGCCAGCAGCTCCCGGACAGGGTTGGTCGCGGAGACCCAGTACTTC
CDR3 protein: CASSSRTGLVAETQYF
V gene: TRBV9
clone size: NA
D gene: TRBD1
J gene: TRBJ2-5

CDR3 DNA: TGCGCCAGCAGCTTGTATCCGGGAGCAAGGTACGAGCAGTACTTC
CDR3 protein: CASSLYPGARYEQYF
V gene: TRBV5-1
clone size: NA
D gene: NA
J gene: TRBJ2-7

CDR3 DNA: TGCGCCAGCAGCTTAACCGAGAGCGGGATCTCCTACGAGCAGTACTTC
CDR3 protein: CASSLTESGISYEQYF
V gene: TRBV5-1
clone size: NA
D gene: TRBD2
J gene: TRBJ2-7

CDR3 DNA: TGCGCCAGCAGCTTCACAGCGACTAGGACAGATACGCAGTATTTT
CDR3 protein: CASSFTATRTDTQYF
V gene: TRBV5-1
clone size: NA
D gene: NA
J gene: TRBJ2-3

CDR3 DNA: TGTGCCAGCAGCTCCGGTAGGGGTCAGCCCCAGCATTTT
CDR3 protein: CASSSGRGQPQHF
V gene: TRBV7-2
clone size: NA
D gene: NA
J gene: TRBJ1-5

CDR3 DNA: TGTGCCAGCAGTAGGGACAGTCTGGGCTACGAGCAGTACTTC
CDR3 protein: CASSRDSLGYEQYF
V gene: TRBV6-5
clone size: NA
D gene: TRBD1
J gene: TRBJ2-7

CDR3 DNA: TGCGCCAGCAGCCCGGCCGGAACAGGGGGCATTGGCTACACCTTC
CDR3 protein: CASSPAGTGGIGYTF
V gene: TRBV5-1
clone size: NA
D gene: TRBD1
J gene: TRBJ1-2

CDR3 DNA: TGTGCCATCAGCGGGGAAGGGGAGGGCGAGCAGTACTTC
CDR3 protein: CAISGEGEGEQYF
V gene: TRBV10-3
clone size: NA
D gene: TRBD2
J gene: TRBJ2-7

CDR3 DNA: TGTGCCAGCAGCTTAGCTATAGCCCAACAAGGAGATACGCAGTATTTT
CDR3 protein: CASSLAIAQQGDTQYF
V gene: TRBV7-6
clone size: NA
D gene: NA
J gene: TRBJ2-3

CDR3 DNA: TGTGCCAGCTCCCCTCCCCCCTCCTACGAGCAGTACTTC
CDR3 protein: CASSPPPSYEQYF
V gene: TRBV18
clone size: NA
D gene: NA
J gene: TRBJ2-7

CDR3 DNA: TGTGCCAGCAGTTTAGGAGGGGCGGTTATGACTGAAGCTTTCTTT
CDR3 protein: CASSLGGAVMTEAFF
V gene: TRBV27
clone size: NA
D gene: NA
J gene: TRBJ1-1